The 30 T cell receptor beta chains given below trace back to one sample, sequenced in a study of OX40 agonist ivuxolimab in advanced cancers. The table came from immunoSEQ multiplex PCR; TCRdb's copy has only in-frame clones and leaves some out. The profile shows roughly 45,000 clones, around 90% of them singletons. The input for sequencing was CD4+ or CD8+ T cells sorted from blood, taken in a trial of the OX40 agonist ivuxolimab. The receptors derive from an adult with an advanced solid tumor such as melanoma, head and neck, liver or kidney cancer.

V gene TRBV27 combines with J gene TRBJ1-2; tentative D call: TRBD1 (5 bases). V dropped 4 bases and J dropped 8 bases, with 11 bases sitting between them. CDR3 size: 12 residues. CDR1 and CDR2 (germline): MNHEY, SMNVEV (reference sequence). The CDR3 DNA is TGTGCCAGCAGTTCGGGACTGAAGGGCTACACCTTC. It codes for CASSSGLKGYTF.

The chain uses TRBV6-5 and TRBJ2-6, with D tentatively TRBD2 (6 bases). Germline CDR1 reads MNHEY; CDR2 reads SVGAGI. The CDR3 has 16 amino acids. Trimming pared 3 bases from V and 0 bases from J, leaving 9 bases between. CDR3 amino acids: CASSYRGSSGANVLTF. CDR3 bases: TGTGCCAGCAGTTATCGGGGGTCCTCTGGGGCCAACGTCCTGACTTTC.

This chain connects TRBV7-9 to TRBJ2-7; TRBD2 matches at 14 bases. V dropped 5 bases and J dropped 8; count of bases not matched to a gene: 14. The CDR3 contains 17 residues. The germline CDR1 and CDR2 sequences are SEHNR and FQNEAQ (reference sequence). The CDR3 DNA sequence: TGTGCCAGCAGCGTGGGGACTAGCGGGGGATCGACACGCCAGCAGTACTTC. Translated, it gives CASSVGTSGGSTRQQYF.

The gene calls are TRBV9 and TRBJ1-1, with TRBD1 matching over 8 bases. The germline V gene has CDR1 SGDLS and CDR2 YYNGEE. Germline trimming cut 0 bases from V and 0 bases from J; bases unmatched to any gene: 7. The length of the CDR3 is 17 residues. The CDR3 DNA reads as TGTGCCAGCAGCGTAGACCAGGGACAGGACATGAACACTGAAGCTTTCTTT. It yields the protein CASSVDQGQDMNTEAFF.

The chain has TRBV7-2 and TRBJ2-7; D remains ambiguous. Germline CDR1 reads SGHTA; CDR2 reads FQGNSA. The CDR3 runs 13 residues. The V end lost 3 bases, the J end lost 3 bases, and 9 bases lay between the germline ends. The CDR3: CASSFGLGYEQYV. The CDR3 bases are TGTGCCAGCAGCTTTGGGTTAGGCTACGAGCAGTACGTC.

The chain recombines TRBV5-1 with TRBJ2-7; TRBD1 matches 9 bases. V was clipped by 1 base and J by 4 bases; unmatched bases: 6. The CDR3 consists of 15 residues. CDR1 and CDR2 from the germline V gene are SGHRS and YFSETQ. CDR3 residues: CASSLYGTGPYEQYF. The CDR3, as DNA: TGCGCCAGCAGCTTGTACGGGACAGGGCCATACGAGCAGTACTTC.

This clone was seen only once. The chain uses TRBV29-1 and TRBJ2-2, with D possibly being TRBD1 (6 bases). Trimming stripped 1 base from V and 4 bases from J, with 10 bases between. CDR3 length: 14 amino acids. Germline lookup yields CDR1 SQVTM and CDR2 ANQGSEA. CDR3 DNA sequence: TGCAGCGTTGAAGGAGCAGGGGTCACCGGGGAGCTGTTTTTT. Protein product: CSVEGAGVTGELFF.

J is TRBJ2-5 and V is TRBV28; 10 nucleotides agree with TRBD2. This CDR3 is built from 15 residues. CDR1 MDHEN and CDR2 SYDVKM come from the germline V gene. Trimming removed 7 bases from V and 2 bases from J; junction bases left unmatched: 7. The CDR3: CASKVPTSGQETQYF. The CDR3 nucleotides read TGTGCCAGCAAAGTCCCGACTAGCGGGCAAGAGACCCAGTACTTC. The full variable domain, in which reference TRBV28 and TRBJ2-5 provide the parts outside the CDR3, is DVKVTQSSRYLVKRTGEKVFLECVQDMDHENMFWYRQDPGLGLRLIYFSYDVKMKEKGDIPEGYSVSREKKERFSLILESASTNQTSMYLCASKVPTSGQETQYFGPGTRLLVL.

The chain links TRBV27 to TRBJ1-2; D might be TRBD1 (5 bases). The V gene lost 6 bases and the J gene lost 2 bases, with 10 bases spanning the gap. The CDR3 contains 13 residues. Germline CDR1 and CDR2: MNHEY and SMNVEV (reference sequence). CDR3 sequence: CASSDGGNYGYTF. CDR3 nucleotide sequence: TGTGCCAGCAGCGATGGGGGAAACTATGGCTACACCTTC.

The rearrangement links TRBV7-9 to TRBJ2-1; 10 bases are a match to TRBD1. This CDR3 is 16 amino acids long. Germline V CDR1 and CDR2: SEHNR, FQNEAQ (reference sequence). Trimming took 5 bases from V and 9 from J; bases not matched to a gene: 13. CDR3 loop: CASSRAGGQGEVEQFF. In DNA, the CDR3 is TGTGCCAGCAGCCGCGCCGGTGGACAGGGGGAAGTTGAGCAGTTCTTC.

The rearrangement uses TRBV7-6 and TRBJ1-5; D is undetermined. From germline, CDR1 is SGHVS and CDR2 FNYEAQ. V was pared by 1 base and J by 1 base, with 5 bases between. This CDR3 has 14 residues. The CDR3 sequence is CASSLVGSNQPQHF. Written as DNA, the CDR3 is TGTGCCAGCAGCTTAGTCGGGAGCAATCAGCCCCAGCATTTT.

J is TRBJ1-3 and V is TRBV7-3, with D possibly being TRBD1 (5 bases). The CDR3 totals 15 residues. V was trimmed by 1 base and J by 8 bases, leaving 15 bases between them. Germline values: CDR1 SGHTA, CDR2 FQGTGA. Written as DNA, the CDR3 is TGTGCCAGCAGCTTAATCGGAGGAGGGGAGGACACCATATATTTT. It translates to CASSLIGGGEDTIYF.

The rearrangement links TRBV6-1 to TRBJ1-2; a possible D gene is TRBD1 (5 bases). The V end was cut by 7 bases, the J end by 7 bases, with 7 bases between. CDR3 length equals 10 residues. Per germline, CDR1 MNHNS and CDR2 SASEGT. CDR3 DNA: TGTGCCAGCACCGGGGGTGGCTACACCTTC. Amino acids: CASTGGGYTF.

The chain couples TRBV9 to TRBJ1-2, with D tentatively TRBD1 (5 bases). Germline assignment: CDR1 SGDLS and CDR2 YYNGEE. The V gene lost 1 base and the J gene lost 4 bases, with 11 bases spanning the gap. The CDR3 consists of 14 residues. CDR3 nucleotide sequence: TGTGCCAGCAGCGTAACAGGTACTGGCTATGGCTACACCTTC. It yields the protein CASSVTGTGYGYTF.

The chain has TRBV10-3 and TRBJ1-5; D gene unclear. The CDR3 is made up of 13 amino acids. Germline V lookup: CDR1 ENHRY, CDR2 SYGVKD. The V end lost 2 bases, the J end lost 7 bases, and 9 bases lay between the germline ends. CDR3 loop: CAISEGPRQPQHF. The CDR3 coding sequence is TGTGCCATCAGTGAGGGGCCCCGGCAGCCCCAGCATTTT.

V and J are TRBV4-1 and TRBJ2-2; 13 bases fit TRBD2. From germline, CDR1 is MGHRA and CDR2 YSYEKL. V dropped 4 bases and J dropped 5; count of bases not matched to a gene: 4. The CDR3 totals 16 residues. CDR3 in amino acids: CASSRTSGGATGELFF. CDR3 in DNA: TGCGCCAGCAGCCGAACTAGCGGGGGGGCAACCGGGGAGCTGTTTTTT.

V and J are TRBV2 and TRBJ2-7; D is undetermined. This CDR3 has 15 residues. The V and J ends lost 1 base and 0 bases respectively, with 10 bases between them. In germline, CDR1 is SNHLY, CDR2 FYNNEI. The CDR3 reads CASSEGELFSYEQYF. CDR3 DNA sequence: TGTGCCAGCAGTGAAGGAGAACTTTTCTCCTACGAGCAGTACTTC.

The chain has TRBV10-2 and TRBJ1-6, with D possibly TRBD1 on 5 matching bases. The CDR3 is made up of 17 amino acids. The ends were cut back, 0 bases at V and 4 bases at J, with 13 bases in the middle. Germline assignment: CDR1 WSHSY and CDR2 SAAADI. Here the CDR3 DNA reads TGCGCCAGCAGTGAGTCTCCCGAGACAGCTTATAATTCACCCCTCCACTTT. This translates into CASSESPETAYNSPLHF.

The chain has TRBV27 and TRBJ2-1; D possibly corresponds to TRBD2 (5 bases). The CDR3 has 14 amino acids. Germline V CDR1 and CDR2: MNHEY, SMNVEV (reference sequence). V was clipped by 5 bases and J by 0 bases, with 8 bases between them. In DNA, the CDR3 is TGTGCCAGCAGTCGACTAAGCTCCTACAATGAGCAGTTCTTC. This sequence encodes CASSRLSSYNEQFF.

The CDR3 is CASSSGQGISPLHF. CDR3 nucleotide sequence: TGTGCCAGCAGCTCGGGACAGGGGATTTCACCCCTCCACTTT. The chain couples TRBV7-6 to TRBJ1-6; 10 positions agree with TRBD1. The CDR3 spans 14 residues. Trimming cost V 4 bases and J 9 bases; bases outside gene matches: 3. Germline V CDR1 and CDR2: SGHVS, FNYEAQ.

The chain uses TRBV6-6 and TRBJ1-3, with D perhaps TRBD1 (5 bases). The V end lost 0 bases, the J end lost 0 bases, and 9 bases lay between the germline ends. This CDR3 is built from 16 residues. The germline CDR1 and CDR2 sequences are MNHNY and SVGAGI (reference sequence). The CDR3 DNA reads as TGTGCCAGCAGTTACTCGATGGGGGGCTCTGGAAACACCATATATTTT. Amino acid sequence: CASSYSMGGSGNTIYF.

J is TRBJ2-3 and V is TRBV5-8; D unclear. Trimming left V 1 base short and J 0 bases short, with 9 bases between. The CDR3 spans 15 residues. Looked up from germline, CDR1 is SGHTS and CDR2 is YDEGEE. CDR3 amino acids: CASSLLAFSTDTQYF. The CDR3, as DNA: TGTGCCAGCAGCTTGTTGGCTTTTAGCACAGATACGCAGTATTTT.

This chain's CDR3 is CASSRQDRDGEAFF. CDR3 nucleotides: TGCGCCAGCAGCCGGCAGGACAGGGATGGTGAAGCTTTCTTT. V usage is TRBV4-1 and J usage is TRBJ1-1; 8 bases match TRBD1. Germline CDR1 MGHRA, CDR2 YSYEKL. The trim removed 4 bases at V and 7 bases at J, leaving 8 bases unmatched. The CDR3 is made up of 14 amino acids.

The chain uses TRBV28 and TRBJ1-3; D not resolved. V was shortened by 3 bases and J by 0 bases, with 9 bases between the two germline ends. CDR3 length: 15 residues. CDR1 is MDHEN, CDR2 SYDVKM, per germline. In DNA form, the CDR3 reads TGTGCCAGCAGTTTCAGGCTACCCTCTGGAAACACCATATATTTT. It codes for CASSFRLPSGNTIYF.

Details on this clone: The junction departs from the called germline gene at one end, perhaps through a read error. The V and J genes are TRBV7-7 and TRBJ2-5, with D unclear. The CDR3 totals 15 residues. Germline loops: CDR1 SSHAT, CDR2 FNYEAQ (reference sequence). CDR3 protein: CASSPRGRYQETQYF. The CDR3 DNA sequence: TGTGCTAGCAGCCCCCGCGGACGGTACCAAGAGACCCAGTACTTC. Full variable domain (remainder filled in from reference TRBV7-7 and TRBJ2-5): GAGVSQSPRYKVTKRGQDVTLRCDPISSHATLYWYQQALGQGPEFLTYFNYEAQPDKSGLPSDRFSAERPEGSISTLTIQRTEQRDSAMYRCASSPRGRYQETQYFGPGTRLLVL.

The genes are TRBV28 and TRBJ2-3; D not certain. CDR1 is MDHEN and CDR2 is SYDVKM in the germline V gene. V lost 3 bases and J lost 5, with 12 bases in between. The CDR3 totals 14 residues. CDR3 sequence reads: CASSFRVVGDTQYF. The CDR3, as DNA: TGTGCCAGCAGTTTCCGGGTGGTGGGAGATACGCAGTATTTT.

This chain connects TRBV15 to TRBJ1-1, with D possibly matching TRBD1 (5 bases). CDR3 length: 13 amino acids. Germline V lookup: CDR1 LNHNV, CDR2 YYDKDF (reference sequence). Deletions cut 1 base from V and 6 bases from J, with 9 bases between. CDR3 sequence (DNA): TGTGCCACCAGCAGAGGGGGGATACCTGAAGCTTTCTTT. Its translation: CATSRGGIPEAFF.

This clone appeared a single time. The gene calls are TRBV28 and TRBJ2-5; the D is unclear. Germline lookup yields CDR1 MDHEN and CDR2 SYDVKM. The CDR3 consists of 13 residues. V lost 7 bases to trimming and J lost 4 bases, with 13 bases between them. CDR3 DNA sequence: TGTGCCAGCACCAATGCAGTCCTAGAGACCCAGTACTTC. This translates into CASTNAVLETQYF. The whole variable domain, filled in from reference TRBV28 and TRBJ2-5, reads DVKVTQSSRYLVKRTGEKVFLECVQDMDHENMFWYRQDPGLGLRLIYFSYDVKMKEKGDIPEGYSVSREKKERFSLILESASTNQTSMYLCASTNAVLETQYFGPGTRLLVL.

In its sample, this clone was seen a few times. The chain has TRBV5-1 and TRBJ1-1; D unclear. V gave up 2 bases and J gave up 6 bases, with 8 bases separating them. Per the germline V gene, CDR1 is SGHRS and CDR2 is YFSETQ. The CDR3 is 12 amino acids. CDR3 protein: CASSLSNAEAFF. The CDR3 bases are TGCGCCAGCAGCTTAAGCAACGCTGAAGCTTTCTTT.

This sequence joins TRBV6-1 and TRBJ1-2, with a tentative D call TRBD1 (5 bases). The CDR3 spans 14 residues. Germline V gene sequence: CDR1 MNHNS, CDR2 SASEGT. Trimming cost V 5 bases and J 7 bases, with 17 bases left between them. CDR3 sequence (DNA): TGTGCCAGCAGTTCCTACAAGCAGGGCTTTGGCTACACCTTC. Translating gives CASSSYKQGFGYTF.